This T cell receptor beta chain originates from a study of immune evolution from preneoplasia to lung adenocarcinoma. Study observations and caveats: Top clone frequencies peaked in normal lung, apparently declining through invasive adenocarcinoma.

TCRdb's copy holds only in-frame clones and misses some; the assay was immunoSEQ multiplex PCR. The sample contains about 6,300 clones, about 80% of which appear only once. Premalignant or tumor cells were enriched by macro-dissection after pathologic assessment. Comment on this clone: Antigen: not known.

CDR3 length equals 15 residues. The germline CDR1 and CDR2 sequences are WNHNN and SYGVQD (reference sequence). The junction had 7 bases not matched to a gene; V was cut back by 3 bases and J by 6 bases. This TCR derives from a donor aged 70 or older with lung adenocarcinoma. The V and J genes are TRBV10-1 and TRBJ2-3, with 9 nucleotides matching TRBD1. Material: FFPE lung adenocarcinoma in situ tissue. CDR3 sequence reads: CASSESQGAGDTQYF. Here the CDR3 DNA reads TGCGCCAGCAGTGAATCACAGGGGGCGGGTGATACGCAGTATTTT.